The 30 T cell receptor beta chains reported below all come from one sample, sequenced in a study of metastatic and nonmetastatic thyroid tumors. TCRdb re-called the PCR reads with MiXCR. The data show 85,000 to 95,000 clones, 15% seen once. Before thyroid surgery, none of the patients had received any treatment. The sample taken for sequencing was blood. These receptors were obtained from a female donor with papillary thyroid cancer or a benign thyroid nodule (not recorded which). Some clones in this sample may be carry-over from other donors' samples.

Details on this clone: A much larger clone sits a single nucleotide away, making a read error possible. J is TRBJ1-2 and V is TRBV20-1, with TRBD1 as a possible D gene (5 bases). Germline V lookup: CDR1 DFQATT, CDR2 SNEGSKA (reference sequence). CDR3 length: 12 amino acids. CDR3 amino acids: CSARDGAYGYNF. CDR3 sequence (DNA): TGCAGTGCTAGAGATGGGGCCTATGGCTACAACTTC.

At least ten counts were recorded for this clone. The identical CDR3 is also encoded by other nucleotide sequences in the sample. This chain links TRBV2 with TRBJ2-3; TRBD1 agrees at 9 bases. The CDR3 contains 15 residues. The J segment lost 6 bases and the V segment lost 4 bases, leaving 8 bases of the junction unmatched. Germline V gene lookup returns CDR1 SNHLY and CDR2 FYNNEI. In DNA form, the CDR3 reads TGTGCCAGCAGTGTCGGGGGACAGGGAACGGATACGCAGTATTTT. It codes for CASSVGGQGTDTQYF. The full variable domain, its missing parts supplied by reference TRBV2 and TRBJ2-3, is EPEVTQTPSHQVTQMGQEVILRCVPISNHLYFYWYRQILGQKVEFLVSFYNNEISEKSEIFDDQFSVERPDGSNFTLKIRSTKLEDSAMYFCASSVGGQGTDTQYFGPGTRLTVL.

This clone occurred many times. The chain links TRBV9 to TRBJ2-7; tentatively, D is TRBD1 or TRBD2 (7 bases each). This CDR3 has 15 amino acids. The V end lost 0 bases, the J end lost 3 bases, and 13 bases lay between the germline ends. Germline-derived CDR1 and CDR2 are SGDLS and YYNGEE. The CDR3: CASSVAGGAVYEQYF. The CDR3 nucleotides read TGTGCCAGCAGCGTAGCAGGGGGGGCGGTCTACGAGCAGTACTTC. The full variable domain, with the rest looked up from reference TRBV9 and TRBJ2-7, is DSGVTQTPKHLITATGQRVTLRCSPRSGDLSVYWYQQSLDQGLQFLIQYYNGEERAKGNILERFSAQQFPDLHSELNLSSLELGDSALYFCASSVAGGAVYEQYFGPGTRLTVT.

This clone was detected many times. Other DNA sequences in this sample translate to the same CDR3. The chain uses TRBV3-1 and TRBJ1-3, with 7 bases fitting TRBD1. The CDR3 has 17 residues. Per germline, CDR1 LGHDT and CDR2 YNNKEL (reference sequence). V gave up 3 bases and J gave up 0 bases; unmatched junction bases: 8. Here the CDR3 reads CASSQTGQFHSGNTIYF. The CDR3 DNA follows: TGTGCCAGCAGCCAGACGGGACAGTTTCACTCTGGAAACACCATATATTTT.

In its sample, this clone was seen many times. This chain links TRBV7-9 with TRBJ1-1; D is undetermined. Trimming removed 2 bases from V and 1 base from J, with 5 bases in between. The CDR3 is made up of 13 amino acids. Germline CDR1 reads SEHNR; CDR2 reads FQNEAQ (reference sequence). The CDR3: CASSLTGNTEAFF. The CDR3 region has the DNA TGTGCCAGCAGCTTAACGGGGAACACTGAAGCTTTCTTT.

This clone was detected ten times or more. The chain joins TRBV20-1 to TRBJ2-2; no definite D call. CDR1 is DFQATT, CDR2 SNEGSKA, per germline (reference sequence). The CDR3 length is 14 residues. V lost 0 bases, J lost 2 bases, and 7 bases lay in between. The CDR3 coding sequence is TGCAGTGCTAGAGATCGTGGTAACACCGGGGAGCTGTTTTTT. Amino acids: CSARDRGNTGELFF.

This clone was recorded a few times. This specimen includes other DNA sequences encoding the same CDR3. The chain couples TRBV27 to TRBJ2-7; D may be TRBD1 (5 bases). The germline V gene has CDR1 MNHEY and CDR2 SMNVEV (reference sequence). CDR3 length equals 14 residues. V was clipped by 4 bases and J by 2 bases, with 12 bases between them. As DNA, the CDR3 is TGTGCCAGCAGTTATCAGGGTAAAGCCTACGAGCAGTACTTC. Translation gives CASSYQGKAYEQYF.

The CDR3 bases are TGTGCCAGCAGTCCTCTTACGGCTGGGGCCAAAGTACTGACTTTC. Its protein is CASSPLTAGAKVLTF. V is TRBV6-1 and J is TRBJ2-6; perhaps TRBD1 as D (5 bases). V was trimmed by 5 bases and J by 16 bases, leaving 24 bases between them. Germline CDR1 is MNHNS and CDR2 is SASEGT. The CDR3 contains 15 residues.

This clone was seen a few times. V and J are TRBV12-5 and TRBJ2-2, with D unresolved. The CDR3 consists of 15 residues. Germline V gives CDR1 LGHNT, CDR2 FRNRAP. Trimming left V 1 base short and J 0 bases short, with 6 bases between. The CDR3 protein is CASGLGHPNTGELFF. CDR3 coding DNA: TGTGCTAGTGGTTTGGGCCATCCGAACACCGGGGAGCTGTTTTTT.

A remark on this clone: Just one base apart from a much larger clone, this may be a read error. Distinct nucleotide sequences in the sample also encode this CDR3. The chain links TRBV4-2 to TRBJ2-7; TRBD1 or TRBD2 may be the D gene (5 bases each). Germline V lookup: CDR1 LGHNA, CDR2 YNFKEQ. This CDR3 has 14 residues. Trimming cost V 3 bases and J 2 bases, with 11 bases left between them. CDR3 loop: CASSQARGAYEQYF. DNA of the CDR3: TGTGCCAGCAGCCAGGCTAGGGGAGCCTACGAGCAGTACTTC.

In this sample, this clone turned up a few times. V usage is TRBV20-1 and J usage is TRBJ1-2; D may be TRBD1 (6 bases). Per germline, CDR1 DFQATT and CDR2 SNEGSKA (reference sequence). The V gene lost 6 bases and the J gene lost 7 bases, with 21 bases spanning the gap. This CDR3 is 14 amino acids long. CDR3 protein: CSAFIPGQNSGYTF. CDR3 sequence (DNA): TGCAGTGCGTTCATCCCGGGACAAAACAGTGGCTACACCTTC.

Ten or more counts support this clone. This sample also contains other DNA sequences that code for the same CDR3. The genes are TRBV12-5 and TRBJ2-1; unclear D gene. Germline V CDR1 and CDR2: LGHNT, FRNRAP. The V gene lost 1 base and the J gene lost 6 bases, with 7 bases spanning the gap. The CDR3 covers 13 residues. CDR3 nucleotides: TGTGCTAGTGGTTTGGGGAGATCCAATGAGCAGTTCTTC. Residues: CASGLGRSNEQFF.

Concerning this clone: An end of the junction does not agree with germline; a read error may underlie this. The chain has TRBV20-1 and TRBJ1-2; D is unclear. Germline-derived CDR1 and CDR2 are DFQATT and SNEGSKA (reference sequence). This CDR3 region has 14 residues. The CDR3 coding sequence is TGCAGTGATAGAAGGGCGGGGTCGGGTTATGGCTACACCTTC. This translates into CSDRRAGSGYGYTF.

This clone was detected many times. J is TRBJ2-7 and V is TRBV6-2 or TRBV6-3, with a possible D match to TRBD1 (5 bases). The germline V gene has CDR1 MNHEY and CDR2 SVGEGT. The CDR3 length is 12 residues. V lost 2 bases, J lost 4 bases, and 6 bases lay in between. CDR3 in amino acids: CASSYQGYEQYF. The CDR3 nucleotides are TGTGCCAGCAGTTACCAGGGTTACGAGCAGTACTTC.

This clone was seen repeatedly, ten times or more. The V and J genes are TRBV11-2 and TRBJ1-6; D remains ambiguous. Trimming shortened V by 5 bases and J by 0 bases, and 14 bases separated the two germline ends. CDR3 length equals 17 residues. Germline-derived CDR1 and CDR2 are SGHAT and FQNNGV. The CDR3 DNA reads TGTGCCAGCAGCCCCCGGACCGTAAGCTCCTATAATTCACCCCTCCACTTT. Residues: CASSPRTVSSYNSPLHF.

This clone was detected ten times or more. The V gene is TRBV6-1, the J gene TRBJ2-5, with D perhaps assigned TRBD1 or TRBD2 (5 bases each). Germline lookup yields CDR1 MNHNS and CDR2 SASEGT. Trimming removed 3 bases from V and 5 bases from J, with 16 bases in between. The CDR3 spans 15 residues. Written as DNA, the CDR3 is TGTGCCAGCAGTGACCCTCCGGGACCCAAGGAGACCCAGTACTTC. Translating gives CASSDPPGPKETQYF.

Comments on this clone: A read error is possible here, since a much larger clone lies one base away. The chain has TRBV9 and TRBJ1-5; D is undetermined. CDR1 is SGDLS and CDR2 is YYNGEE in the germline V gene. Trimming pared 4 bases from V and 7 bases from J, leaving 12 bases between. This CDR3 has 13 residues. Here the CDR3 reads CASSLEPGQPQHF. For the CDR3, the DNA is TGTGCCAGCAGCTTAGAACCGGGCCAGCCCCAGCATTTT.

For this clone: A much larger clone is a single base away; this may be a read error. Additional DNA sequences in this sample encode the identical CDR3. The chain couples TRBV9 to TRBJ1-2, with D unclear. Germline CDR1 and CDR2: SGDLS and YYNGEE. The CDR3 length is 13 residues. V shed 0 bases and J shed 3 bases, with 6 bases lying between them. CDR3 sequence reads: CASSVDTDYGYTF. The CDR3, as DNA: TGTGCCAGCAGCGTAGATACTGACTATGGCTACACCTTC.

This clone was detected ten times or more. This CDR3 reads CASSTPTGLAGNNEQFF. The CDR3 region has the DNA TGTGCCAGCAGCACCCCGACGGGACTAGCGGGGAACAATGAGCAGTTCTTC. V and J are TRBV12-3 or TRBV12-4 and TRBJ2-1; 13 positions match TRBD2. This CDR3 contains 17 residues. J gave up 5 bases and V 6 bases, and 10 bases lay outside the gene matches.

This clone was observed many times. The gene calls are TRBV9 and TRBJ2-2; the D gene is possibly TRBD1 (6 bases). CDR1 is SGDLS and CDR2 is YYNGEE in the germline V gene. The CDR3 covers 15 residues. Trimming left V 3 bases short and J 1 base short, with 10 bases between. In DNA, the CDR3 is TGTGCCAGCAGCGACCGACAGGTGAACACCGGGGAGCTGTTTTTT. Protein product: CASSDRQVNTGELFF.

The rearrangement uses TRBV6-1 and TRBJ2-7; TRBD1 matches at 9 bases. This CDR3 contains 17 residues. J lost 2 bases, V lost 7 bases, and 15 bases had no gene match. Germline V gene lookup returns CDR1 MNHNS and CDR2 SASEGT. The CDR3 DNA reads TGTGCCAGCATGGCAATCAGAGGGACAGGGTACACCTACGAGCAGTACTTC. Its translation is CASMAIRGTGYTYEQYF.

This clone was seen ten or more times. The rearrangement uses TRBV7-8 and TRBJ2-5, with TRBD2 identical over 10 bases. The V gene's germline CDR1 is SGHVS and CDR2 FQNEAQ. Losses at the gene ends were 5 bases for V and 5 bases for J; bases not matched to a gene: 14. The CDR3 extends over 17 amino acids. The CDR3: CASSPMGWSGGAETQYF. CDR3 sequence (DNA): TGTGCCAGCAGCCCCATGGGGTGGAGCGGGGGGGCTGAGACCCAGTACTTC.

This clone was recorded at least ten times. This chain connects TRBV6-5 to TRBJ1-6; 7 bases line up with TRBD1. The V segment lost 2 bases and the J segment 4 bases; nucleotides outside the gene matches: 2. The CDR3 is 15 amino acids. CDR1 is MNHEY and CDR2 is SVGAGI in the germline V gene. The CDR3 region is CASSYVGQYNSPLHF. In nucleotides, the CDR3 is TGTGCCAGCAGTTACGTGGGACAGTATAATTCACCCCTCCACTTT.

A note on this clone: One base away lies a much larger clone, so this may be a sequencing read error. The chain uses TRBV7-9 and TRBJ2-5; D possibly uses TRBD1 or TRBD2 (5 bases each). CDR1 and CDR2 (germline): SEHNR, FQNEAQ (reference sequence). The germline V and J ends were trimmed by 2 bases and 4 bases, with 14 bases remaining between them. The CDR3 length is 15 residues. In nucleotides, the CDR3 is TGTGCCAGCAGCTTATTTGTCGGGACGCGAGAGACCCAGTACTTC. Its translation is CASSLFVGTRETQYF. Full variable domain (remainder filled in from reference TRBV7-9 and TRBJ2-5): DTGVSQNPRHKITKRGQNVTFRCDPISEHNRLYWYRQTLGQGPEFLTYFQNEAQLEKSRLLSDRFSAERPKGSFSTLEIQRTEQGDSAMYLCASSLFVGTRETQYFGPGTRLLVL.

This clone appeared a single time. With a much larger clone just one base away, this may be a read error. The rearrangement joins TRBV7-3 to TRBJ2-3; no clear D. The CDR3 contains 13 residues. With 1 base removed from V and 5 bases from J, the gap between germline ends came to 7 bases. Per germline, CDR1 SGHTA and CDR2 FQGTGA. CDR3 sequence: CASSLSQLDTQYF. CDR3 nucleotides: TGTGCCAGCAGCTTAAGTCAGTTAGATACGCAGTATTTT. Variable domain in full (rest from reference TRBV7-3 and TRBJ2-3): GAGVSQTPSNKVTEKGKYVELRCDPISGHTALYWYRQSLGQGPEFLIYFQGTGAADDSGLPNDRFFAVRPEGSVSTLKIQRTERGDSAVYLCASSLSQLDTQYFGPGTRLTVL.

This clone occurred a few times. This may arise from a read error, as a much more abundant clone is one base away. J is TRBJ2-7 and V is TRBV15; TRBD2 might be the D (5 bases). Germline values: CDR1 LNHNV, CDR2 YYDKDF (reference sequence). The CDR3 has 16 amino acids. The CDR3 sequence: CATSRVAVRGGYEQHF. CDR3 DNA: TGTGCCACCAGCAGAGTGGCGGTAAGAGGAGGCTACGAGCAGCACTTC.

The genes are TRBV4-1 and TRBJ2-4; TRBD1 matches 8 bases. Germline V gives CDR1 MGHRA, CDR2 YSYEKL. Trimming at V came to 4 bases and at J to 2 bases, leaving 16 bases not matched to a gene. CDR3 length equals 19 residues. Written as DNA, the CDR3 is TGCGCCAGCAGCCGCACCAGGACGGTAGACAGGGGTTCCAAAAACATTCAGTACTTC. Amino acids: CASSRTRTVDRGSKNIQYF.

This clone was counted between two and nine times. Relative to the germline gene, one junction end is altered; a read error may explain this. The same CDR3 arises from other DNA sequences in this sample as well. V usage is TRBV6-1 and J usage is TRBJ1-1, with 7 bases fitting TRBD1. This CDR3 spans 16 amino acids. Germline loops: CDR1 MNHNS, CDR2 SASEGT. Written as DNA, the CDR3 is TGTGCCAGCAGTGAAGAAGAGGGGGCGGGGAACACCGAAGCTTTTTTT. It codes for CASSEEEGAGNTEAFF.

The chain couples TRBV11-2 to TRBJ2-1, with a tentative D call TRBD2 (7 bases). CDR1 is SGHAT, CDR2 FQNNGV, per germline. This CDR3 is built from 16 residues. Between the trimmed V and J ends, which lost 5 bases and 3 bases, there was a span of 17 bases. The CDR3 DNA reads TGTGCCAGCAGCCGGGCCGCGGGGGCCCTCTACAATGAGCAGTTCTTC. Translated, it gives CASSRAAGALYNEQFF.

Concerning this clone: A much larger clone lies a single base off, so this may be a read error. The genes are TRBV20-1 and TRBJ2-4; 7 bases map to TRBD2. J lost 3 bases, V lost 6 bases, and 11 bases had no gene match. CDR3 size: 15 residues. Germline assignment: CDR1 DFQATT and CDR2 SNEGSKA (reference sequence). The CDR3 loop is CSARSGELDKNIQYF. The CDR3 DNA reads as TGCAGTGCCCGAAGCGGGGAGCTAGACAAAAACATTCAGTACTTC.